This T cell receptor (beta chain) stems from a study of control samples from healthy donors and cancer patients (TCRdb year 2020). Receptor libraries were prepared by the immunoSEQ multiplex PCR assay. TCRdb provides this immuneACCESS table in a form limited to in-frame rearrangements. Some clones are lacking; in checked studies, under half of them reflect an unresolved V gene, and why the rest are absent is not known. For this sample there are some 120,000 clones; 70% to 90% appear just once. Approximately 2.9% of the sample rests with the top ten. A note on this clone: The antigen this receptor binds is unknown. Qualities for individual bases were not recorded, and no much larger clone is one base off.

The sample comprised blood. The TCR comes from a man aged 55-75 years in good health.

In nucleotides, the sequence is TGTGCCAGCAGTTTAACCGGACAGGGTGGATATCAGCCCCAGCATTTT. It is translated as CASSLTGQGGYQPQHF. The receptor chain draws on TRBV28 and TRBJ1-5; 8 junctional bases match TRBD1. Reading from cysteine to phenylalanine, the CDR3 counts 16 amino acids. Kept here is only the CDR3 DNA, which spans 48 bases and is read in frame from base 1. The germline V gene supplies CDR1 MDHEN and CDR2 SYDVKM. Germline trimming amounts to 2 bases on V and 5 bases on J, with 8 as the count of junction bases outside the gene matches.